This T cell receptor (beta chain) derives from a study of cytomegalovirus exposure and HLA in healthy donors. Study-wide points: In a later analysis, 15,000 to 20,000 TCR beta sequences were associated with HLA alleles at 0.05 false discovery rate. Within a later analysis, the majority of CMV-associated TCR beta chains appeared HLA-restricted. An analysis was carried out at a later point. It showed that HLA-associated TCR beta chains were more clonally expanded than equally common non-associated chains.

This PCR relied on a set of 60 Vbeta primers and 13 Jbeta primers. The data were produced by immunoSEQ multiplex PCR, yet TCRdb's version contains in-frame clones alone and is incomplete. Among about 87,000 clones listed, around 68% were seen once. This clone has only a few counts. Its antigen is currently unknown. This CDR3 comprises 15 residues. The germline gives CDR1 MNHEY, CDR2 SVGAGI. The ends lost 6 bases at V and 2 bases at J; junction bases unmatched: 9. This chain links TRBV6-5 with TRBJ2-7; 8 nucleotides line up with TRBD2. What was sequenced was PBMCs. The sequence came from a man aged 25 to 45 in good health and CMV-seropositive. The CDR3 loop reads CASSSGLAGAYEQYF. CDR3 nucleotides: TGTGCCAGCAGCTCAGGACTAGCTGGAGCCTACGAGCAGTACTTC.